There are many counts of the clone carrying this T cell receptor (beta chain). Its specificity is unknown. This sample was included in a study of T cell repertoires in cytomegalovirus infection. Whole-study results and caveats: Adding up the frequency of public TCR beta families identified people who carried CMV plus the relevant HLA.

Each CDR3 protein is one row after TCRdb ran MiXCR on the reads. This sample has nearly 70,000 distinct CDR3 sequences; approximately 24% occur once, and the top ten carry 60% to 80%. The germline V gene encodes CDR1 SGHTA and CDR2 FQGNSA. V was shortened by 1 base and J by 8 bases, with 17 bases between the two germline ends. The CDR3 has 15 residues. This TCR came from a human donor in good health (CMV status not recorded). Some clones in this sample may be carry-over from other donors' samples. Sequencing was done on a sample of PBMCs, sequenced either directly or after in vitro stimulation (not recorded which). The chain employs TRBV7-2 and TRBJ1-2, with D tentatively TRBD1 (5 bases). The CDR3 sequence is CASSLGGRQILGYTF. CDR3 sequence (DNA): TGTGCCAGCAGCTTAGGGGGCAGGCAGATTTTGGGCTACACCTTC.